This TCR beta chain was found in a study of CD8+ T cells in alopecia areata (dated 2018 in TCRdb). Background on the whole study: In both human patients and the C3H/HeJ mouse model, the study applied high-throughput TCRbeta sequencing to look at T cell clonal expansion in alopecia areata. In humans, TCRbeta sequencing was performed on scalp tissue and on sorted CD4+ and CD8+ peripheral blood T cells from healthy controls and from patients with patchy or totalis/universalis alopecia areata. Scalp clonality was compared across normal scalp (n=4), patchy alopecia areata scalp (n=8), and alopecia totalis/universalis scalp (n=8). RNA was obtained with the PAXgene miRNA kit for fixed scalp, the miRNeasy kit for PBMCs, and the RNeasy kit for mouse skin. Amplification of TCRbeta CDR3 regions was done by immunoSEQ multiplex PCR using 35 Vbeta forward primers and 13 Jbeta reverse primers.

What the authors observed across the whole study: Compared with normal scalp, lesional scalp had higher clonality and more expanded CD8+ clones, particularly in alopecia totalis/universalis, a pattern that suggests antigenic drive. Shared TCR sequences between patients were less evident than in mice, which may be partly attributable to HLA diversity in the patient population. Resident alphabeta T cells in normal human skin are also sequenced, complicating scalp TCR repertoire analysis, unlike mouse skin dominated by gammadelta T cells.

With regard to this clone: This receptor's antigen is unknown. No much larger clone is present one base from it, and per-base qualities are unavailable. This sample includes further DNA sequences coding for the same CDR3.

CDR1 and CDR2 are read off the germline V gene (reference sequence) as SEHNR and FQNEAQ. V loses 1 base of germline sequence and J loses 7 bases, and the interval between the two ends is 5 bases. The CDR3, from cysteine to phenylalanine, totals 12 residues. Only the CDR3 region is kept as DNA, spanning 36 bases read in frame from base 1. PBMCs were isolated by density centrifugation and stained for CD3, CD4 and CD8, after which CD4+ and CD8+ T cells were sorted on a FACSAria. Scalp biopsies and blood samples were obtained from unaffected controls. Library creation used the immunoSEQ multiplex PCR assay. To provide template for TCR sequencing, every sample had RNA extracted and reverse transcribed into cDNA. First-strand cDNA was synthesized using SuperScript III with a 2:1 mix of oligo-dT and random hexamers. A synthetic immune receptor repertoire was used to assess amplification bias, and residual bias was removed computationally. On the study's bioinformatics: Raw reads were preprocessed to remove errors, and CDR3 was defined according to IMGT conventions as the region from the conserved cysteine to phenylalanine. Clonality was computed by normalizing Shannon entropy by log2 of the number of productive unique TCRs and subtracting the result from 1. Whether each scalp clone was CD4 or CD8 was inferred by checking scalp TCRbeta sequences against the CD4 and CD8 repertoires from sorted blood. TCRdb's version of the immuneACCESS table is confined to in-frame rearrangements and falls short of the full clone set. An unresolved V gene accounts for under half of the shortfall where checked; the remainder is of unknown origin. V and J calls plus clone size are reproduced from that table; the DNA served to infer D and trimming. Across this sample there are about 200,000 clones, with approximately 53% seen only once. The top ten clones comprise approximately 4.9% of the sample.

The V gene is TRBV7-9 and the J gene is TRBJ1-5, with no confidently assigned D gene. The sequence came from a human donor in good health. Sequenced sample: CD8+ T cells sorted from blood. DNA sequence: TGTGCCAGCAGCTTAGGAGGACAGCCCCAGCATTTT. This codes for CASSLGGQPQHF.